The text below deals with one T cell receptor beta chain. The authors ran a second PCR of roughly 6 to 12 cycles using a sample-barcoded 5' primer and a J-beta primer mix. Via MiXCR, TCRdb re-called the 5' RACE reads, giving one row per CDR3 protein. The sample consists of over 1,500,000 distinct CDR3 sequences, approximately 39% of them appearing once. The record originates from a study of blood T cells in healthy people across ages. This CDR3 has 16 amino acids. The V segment lost 4 bases and the J segment 3 bases; nucleotides outside the gene matches: 8. Germline lookup yields CDR1 MNHNY and CDR2 SVGAGI (reference sequence).

The sequence came from a human donor in good health. The sequencing sample was made of blood. This chain connects TRBV6-6 to TRBJ1-3; 8 bases line up with TRBD1. The CDR3 reads CASSSGTGVRGNTIYF. The CDR3 nucleotides are TGTGCCAGCAGTTCCGGGACAGGAGTCCGTGGAAACACCATATATTTT.